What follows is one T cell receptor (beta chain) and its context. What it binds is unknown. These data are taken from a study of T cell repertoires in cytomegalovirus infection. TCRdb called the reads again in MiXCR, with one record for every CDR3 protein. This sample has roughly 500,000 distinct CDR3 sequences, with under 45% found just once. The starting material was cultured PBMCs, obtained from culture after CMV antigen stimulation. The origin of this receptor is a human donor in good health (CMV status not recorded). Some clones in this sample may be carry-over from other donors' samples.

The CDR3 reads CASSTTGAPHEQYF. The CDR3 DNA follows: TGTGCCAGCAGTACGACAGGGGCCCCCCACGAGCAGTACTTC. This rearrangement joins TRBV6-8 to TRBJ2-7; 8 nucleotides line up with TRBD1. The V segment lost 5 bases and the J segment 5 bases; nucleotides outside the gene matches: 8. The CDR3 has 14 residues. Germline loops: CDR1 MNHGY, CDR2 SAAAGT.